Included here is one T cell receptor (beta chain) sequence, with context. Its antigen is not known. Time point reported: cycle 4 day 1 (C4D1), after 6 weeks of nivolumab. Every patient relapsed after autologous stem cell transplantation, and brentuximab vedotin exposure varied. The germline gives CDR1 MNHEY, CDR2 SMNVEV (reference sequence). With 2 bases clipped from V and 5 bases from J, the junction kept 1 base outside the gene matches. The CDR3 is 13 amino acids. This specimen belongs to a study of PD-1 blockade in classical Hodgkin lymphoma. Findings of the study overall: After ASCT, patients who started nivolumab under 1 year later were excluded. Similar baseline diversity was found in complete responders and newly diagnosed patients.

The method was immunoSEQ multiplex PCR; TCRdb's version includes in-frame clones alone and lacks a portion of them. The sample contains some 53,000 clones, more than 75% of which appear only once. Here the sequenced sample was peripheral blood mononuclear cells (PBMCs), taken before the fourth cycle of nivolumab. The sequence came from a human donor with classical Hodgkin lymphoma. V is TRBV27 and J is TRBJ2-3; TRBD2 aligns across 7 bases. CDR3 amino acids: CASSLIAGDTQYF. In DNA, the CDR3 is TGTGCCAGCAGTTTAATAGCGGGAGATACGCAGTATTTT.